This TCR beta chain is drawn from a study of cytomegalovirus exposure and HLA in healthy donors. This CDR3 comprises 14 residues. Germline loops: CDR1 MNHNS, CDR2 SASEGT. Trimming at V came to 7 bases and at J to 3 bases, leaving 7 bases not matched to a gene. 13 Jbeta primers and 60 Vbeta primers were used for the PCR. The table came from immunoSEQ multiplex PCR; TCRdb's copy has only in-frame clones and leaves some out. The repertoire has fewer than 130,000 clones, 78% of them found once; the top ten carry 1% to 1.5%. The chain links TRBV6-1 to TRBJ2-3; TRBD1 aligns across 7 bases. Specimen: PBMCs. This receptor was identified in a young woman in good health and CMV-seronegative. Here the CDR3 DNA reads TGTGCCAGCACCATTGGCAGGGGGACAGATACGCAGTATTTT. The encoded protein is CASTIGRGTDTQYF.